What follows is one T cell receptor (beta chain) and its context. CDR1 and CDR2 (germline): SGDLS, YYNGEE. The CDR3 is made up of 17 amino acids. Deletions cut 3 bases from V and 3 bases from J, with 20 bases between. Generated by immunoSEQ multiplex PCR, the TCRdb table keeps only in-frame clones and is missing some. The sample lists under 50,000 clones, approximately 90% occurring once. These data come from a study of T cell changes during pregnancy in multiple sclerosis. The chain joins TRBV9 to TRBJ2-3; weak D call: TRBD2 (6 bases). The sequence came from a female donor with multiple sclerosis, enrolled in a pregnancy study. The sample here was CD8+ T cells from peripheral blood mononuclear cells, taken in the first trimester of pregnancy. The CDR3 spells CASSDWKGLSPTDTQYF. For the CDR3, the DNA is TGTGCCAGCAGCGATTGGAAGGGACTCTCCCCAACAGATACGCAGTATTTT. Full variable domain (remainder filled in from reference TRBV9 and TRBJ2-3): DSGVTQTPKHLITATGQRVTLRCSPRSGDLSVYWYQQSLDQGLQFLIQYYNGEERAKGNILERFSAQQFPDLHSELNLSSLELGDSALYFCASSDWKGLSPTDTQYFGPGTRLTVL.